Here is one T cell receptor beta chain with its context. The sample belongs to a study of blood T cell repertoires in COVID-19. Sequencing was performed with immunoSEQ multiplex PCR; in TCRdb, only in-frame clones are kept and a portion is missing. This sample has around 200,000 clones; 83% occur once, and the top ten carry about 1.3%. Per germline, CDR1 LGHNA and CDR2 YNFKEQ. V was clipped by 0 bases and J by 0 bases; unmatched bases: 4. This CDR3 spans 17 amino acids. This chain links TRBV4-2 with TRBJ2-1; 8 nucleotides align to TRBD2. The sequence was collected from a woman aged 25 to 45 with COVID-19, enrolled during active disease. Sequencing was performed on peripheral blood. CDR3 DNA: TGTGCCAGCAGCCAAGAACTAGCGGAACGCTCCTACAATGAGCAGTTCTTC. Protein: CASSQELAERSYNEQFF.